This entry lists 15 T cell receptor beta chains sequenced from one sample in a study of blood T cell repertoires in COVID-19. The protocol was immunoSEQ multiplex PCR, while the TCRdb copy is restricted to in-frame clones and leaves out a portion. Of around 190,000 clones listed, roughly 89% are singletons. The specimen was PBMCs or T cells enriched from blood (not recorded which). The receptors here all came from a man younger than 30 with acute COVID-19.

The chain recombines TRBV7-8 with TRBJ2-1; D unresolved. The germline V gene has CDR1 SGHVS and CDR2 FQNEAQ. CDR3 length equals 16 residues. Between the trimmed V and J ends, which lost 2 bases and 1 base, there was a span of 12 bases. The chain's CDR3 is CASSLLRSRSYNEQFF. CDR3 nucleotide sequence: TGTGCCAGCAGCTTACTGCGGTCACGATCCTACAATGAGCAGTTCTTC.

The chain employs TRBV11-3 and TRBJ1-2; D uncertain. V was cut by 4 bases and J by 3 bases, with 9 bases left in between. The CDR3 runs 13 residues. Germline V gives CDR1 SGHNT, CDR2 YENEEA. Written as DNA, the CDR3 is TGTGCCAGCAGCTCCGGGAGGGACTATGGCTACACCTTC. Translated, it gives CASSSGRDYGYTF.

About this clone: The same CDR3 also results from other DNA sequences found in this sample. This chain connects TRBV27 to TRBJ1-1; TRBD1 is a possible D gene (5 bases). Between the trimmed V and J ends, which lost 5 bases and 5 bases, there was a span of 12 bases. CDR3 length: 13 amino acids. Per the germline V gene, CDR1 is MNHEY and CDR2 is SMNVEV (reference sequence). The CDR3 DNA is TGTGCCAGCAGTCCCAACCGGGGGACTGAAGCTTTCTTT. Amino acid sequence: CASSPNRGTEAFF.

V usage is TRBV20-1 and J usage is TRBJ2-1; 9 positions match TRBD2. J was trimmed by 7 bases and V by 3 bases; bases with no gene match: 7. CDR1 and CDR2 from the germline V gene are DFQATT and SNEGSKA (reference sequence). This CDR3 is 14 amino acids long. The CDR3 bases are TGCAGTGCTAGTATAGCGGGAGCGGGGAATGAGCAGTTCTTC. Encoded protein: CSASIAGAGNEQFF.

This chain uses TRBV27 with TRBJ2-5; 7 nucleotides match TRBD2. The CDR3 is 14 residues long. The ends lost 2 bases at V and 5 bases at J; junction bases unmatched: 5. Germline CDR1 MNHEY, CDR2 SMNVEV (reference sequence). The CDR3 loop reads CASSLLAGVETQYF. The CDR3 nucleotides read TGTGCCAGCAGTTTACTGGCGGGAGTCGAGACCCAGTACTTC.

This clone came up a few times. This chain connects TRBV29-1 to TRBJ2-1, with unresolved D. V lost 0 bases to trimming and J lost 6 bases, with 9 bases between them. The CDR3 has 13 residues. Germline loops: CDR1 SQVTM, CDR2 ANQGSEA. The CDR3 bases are TGCAGCGTTGAAGAAAACCCAGGCAATGAGCAGTTCTTC. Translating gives CSVEENPGNEQFF.

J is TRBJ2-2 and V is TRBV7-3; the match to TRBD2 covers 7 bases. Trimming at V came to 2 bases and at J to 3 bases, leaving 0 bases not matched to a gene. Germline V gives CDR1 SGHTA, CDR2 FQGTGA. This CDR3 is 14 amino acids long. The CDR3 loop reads CASSLAGDTGELFF. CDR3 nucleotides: TGTGCCAGCAGCTTAGCGGGAGACACCGGGGAGCTGTTTTTT.

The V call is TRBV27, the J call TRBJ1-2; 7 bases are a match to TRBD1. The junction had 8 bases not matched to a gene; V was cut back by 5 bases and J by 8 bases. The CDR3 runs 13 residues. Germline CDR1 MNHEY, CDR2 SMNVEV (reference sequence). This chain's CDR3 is CASSETGVDGYTF. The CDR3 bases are TGTGCCAGCAGTGAAACAGGGGTTGACGGCTACACCTTC.

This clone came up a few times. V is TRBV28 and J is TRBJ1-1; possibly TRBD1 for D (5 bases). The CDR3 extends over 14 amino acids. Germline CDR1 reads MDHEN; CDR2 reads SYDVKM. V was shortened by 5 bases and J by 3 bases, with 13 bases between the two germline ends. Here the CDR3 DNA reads TGTGCCAGCAGTCACCTTACAGGCTACACTGAAGCTTTCTTT. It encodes CASSHLTGYTEAFF.

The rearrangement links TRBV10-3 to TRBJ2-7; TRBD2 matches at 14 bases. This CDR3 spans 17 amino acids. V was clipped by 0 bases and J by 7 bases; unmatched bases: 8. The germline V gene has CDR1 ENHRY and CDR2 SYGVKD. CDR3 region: CAISESQGLAGVREQYF. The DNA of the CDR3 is TGTGCCATCAGTGAGTCCCAGGGACTAGCGGGAGTGCGGGAGCAGTACTTC.

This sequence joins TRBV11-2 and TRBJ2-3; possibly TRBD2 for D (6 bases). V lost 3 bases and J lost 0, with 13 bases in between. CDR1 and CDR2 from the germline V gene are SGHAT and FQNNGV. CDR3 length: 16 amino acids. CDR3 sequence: CASSFLDYSSTDTQYF. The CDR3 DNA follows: TGTGCCAGCAGCTTCCTGGACTATTCTAGCACAGATACGCAGTATTTT.

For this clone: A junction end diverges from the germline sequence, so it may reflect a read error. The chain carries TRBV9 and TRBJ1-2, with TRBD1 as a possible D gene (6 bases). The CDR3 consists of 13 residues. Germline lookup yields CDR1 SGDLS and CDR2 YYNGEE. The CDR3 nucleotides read TGTGCCAGCAGCGTAGCTCAGGGAGACAGGATGATTTTC. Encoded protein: CASSVAQGDRMIF.

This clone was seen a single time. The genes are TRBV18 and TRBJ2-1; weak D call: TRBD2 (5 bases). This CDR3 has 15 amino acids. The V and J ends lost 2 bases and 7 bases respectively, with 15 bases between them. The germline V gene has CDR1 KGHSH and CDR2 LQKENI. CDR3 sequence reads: CASSPGLAERNEQFF. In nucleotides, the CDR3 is TGTGCCAGCTCACCAGGGCTAGCAGAACGGAATGAGCAGTTCTTC.

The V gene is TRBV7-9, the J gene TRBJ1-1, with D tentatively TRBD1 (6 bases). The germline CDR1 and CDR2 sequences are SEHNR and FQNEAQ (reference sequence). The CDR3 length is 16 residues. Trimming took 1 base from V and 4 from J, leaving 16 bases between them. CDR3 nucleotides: TGTGCCAGCAGCTTAGGTACAGGGTATCTGACCACTGAAGCTTTCTTT. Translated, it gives CASSLGTGYLTTEAFF.

The CDR3 loop reads CASSQGGGTSGSRVYF. DNA of the CDR3: TGTGCCAGCAGCCAAGGGGGGGGGACTAGCGGGAGTCGGGTGTACTTC. The V and J genes are TRBV4-2 and TRBJ2-7, with TRBD2 identical over 14 bases. J lost 12 bases, V lost 1 base, and 11 bases had no gene match. This CDR3 is built from 16 residues. CDR1 is LGHNA, CDR2 YNFKEQ, per germline.